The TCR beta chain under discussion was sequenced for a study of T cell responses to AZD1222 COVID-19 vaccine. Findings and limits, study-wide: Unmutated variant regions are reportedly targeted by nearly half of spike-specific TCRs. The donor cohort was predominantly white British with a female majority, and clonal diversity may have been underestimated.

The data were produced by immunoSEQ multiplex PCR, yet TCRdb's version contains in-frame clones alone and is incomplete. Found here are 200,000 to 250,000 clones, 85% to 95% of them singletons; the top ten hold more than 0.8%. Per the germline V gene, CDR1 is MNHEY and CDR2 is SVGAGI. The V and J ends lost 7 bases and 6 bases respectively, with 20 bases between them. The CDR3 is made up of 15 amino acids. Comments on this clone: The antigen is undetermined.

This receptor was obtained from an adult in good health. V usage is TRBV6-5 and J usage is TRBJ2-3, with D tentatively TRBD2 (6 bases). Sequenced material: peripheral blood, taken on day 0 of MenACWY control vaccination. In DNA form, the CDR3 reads TGTGCCAGCACCCCAGGAGGGGCCAACACGGATACGCAGTATTTT. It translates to CASTPGGANTDTQYF.